This TCR beta chain was sequenced in a study of CD8+ T cells in alopecia areata. Broader study findings: Elevated clonality characterized lesional scalp relative to normal scalp, particularly in alopecia totalis/universalis.

This CDR3 has 13 residues. Germline V gene sequence: CDR1 SGHRS, CDR2 YFSETQ. The V gene lost 2 bases and the J gene lost 7 bases, with 12 bases spanning the gap. This clone has just a few counts. Its antigen is unidentified. As part of sample collection, lesional scalp punch biopsies and peripheral blood were taken from alopecia areata patients. The sequencing template was cDNA reverse transcribed from extracted RNA. Here immunoSEQ multiplex PCR was the method, and the copy in TCRdb shows in-frame clones only, minus some. The data contain 140,000 to 150,000 clones, roughly 50% of them singletons. The source material was CD4+ T cells sorted from blood. The TCR originated in a human donor with alopecia areata. The chain combines TRBV5-1 with TRBJ1-1; D ambiguous. The CDR3 loop reads CASSFGDRGEAFF. CDR3 nucleotide sequence: TGCGCCAGCAGCTTTGGTGATCGGGGTGAAGCTTTCTTT.